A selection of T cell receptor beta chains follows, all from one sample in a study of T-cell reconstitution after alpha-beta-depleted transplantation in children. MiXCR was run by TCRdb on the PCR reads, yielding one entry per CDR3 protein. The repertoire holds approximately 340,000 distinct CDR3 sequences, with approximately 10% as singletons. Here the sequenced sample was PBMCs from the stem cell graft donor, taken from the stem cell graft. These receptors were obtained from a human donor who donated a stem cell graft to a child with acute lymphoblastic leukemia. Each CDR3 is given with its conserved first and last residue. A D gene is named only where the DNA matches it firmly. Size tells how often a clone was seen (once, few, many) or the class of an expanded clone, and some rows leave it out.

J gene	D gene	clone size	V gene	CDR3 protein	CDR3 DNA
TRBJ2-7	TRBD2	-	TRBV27	CASSSSSGSLSYEQYF	TGTGCCAGCAGTTCCTCTAGCGGGAGTCTCTCCTACGAGCAGTACTTC
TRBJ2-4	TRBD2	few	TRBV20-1	CSAKRPGLAVLAKNIQYF	TGCAGTGCTAAACGACCGGGACTAGCAGTGCTGGCCAAAAACATTCAGTACTTC
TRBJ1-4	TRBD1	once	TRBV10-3	CAISVGQGGDEKLFF	TGTGCCATCAGCGTCGGACAGGGTGGGGATGAAAAACTGTTTTTT
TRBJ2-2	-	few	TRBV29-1	CSVLRYTGELFF	TGCAGCGTTCTTCGCTACACCGGGGAGCTGTTTTTT
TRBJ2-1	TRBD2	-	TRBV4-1	CASSHPTIGRRRSYNEQFF	TGCGCCAGCAGCCACCCGACTATCGGGAGGAGGCGCTCCTACAATGAGCAGTTCTTC
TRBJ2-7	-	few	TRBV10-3	CAISPQGREQYF	TGTGCCATCAGCCCCCAGGGTCGCGAGCAGTACTTC
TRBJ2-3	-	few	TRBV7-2	CASSLGGGGSRPDTQYF	TGTGCCAGCAGCTTAGGGGGCGGGGGCTCCCGACCAGATACGCAGTATTTT
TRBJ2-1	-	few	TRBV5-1	CASSWTKGTNEQFF	TGCGCCAGCAGCTGGACAAAGGGGACCAATGAGCAGTTCTTC
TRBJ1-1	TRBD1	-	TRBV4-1	CASSRGTGGTDTEAFF	TGCGCCAGCAGCCGCGGGACAGGGGGGACGGACACTGAAGCTTTCTTT
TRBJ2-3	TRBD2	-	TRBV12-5	CASGPKAGGSDTQYF	TGTGCTAGTGGCCCTAAAGCGGGAGGATCAGATACGCAGTATTTT
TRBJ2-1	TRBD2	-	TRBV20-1	CSASPAGLSSYNEQFF	TGCAGTGCTAGCCCAGCGGGGTTGAGCTCCTACAATGAGCAGTTCTTC
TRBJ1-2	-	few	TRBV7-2	CASSDRTVDGYTF	TGTGCCAGCAGCGATCGGACAGTCGACGGCTACACCTTC
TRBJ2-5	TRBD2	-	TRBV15	CATSTLWASGRRETQYF	TGTGCCACCAGCACCCTGTGGGCTAGCGGGAGAAGAGAGACCCAGTACTTC
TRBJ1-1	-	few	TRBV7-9	CASKLQGDTEAFF	TGTGCCAGCAAACTGCAGGGAGACACTGAAGCTTTCTTT
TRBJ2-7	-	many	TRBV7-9	CASSLGHTPYEQYF	TGTGCCAGCAGCTTAGGACATACCCCCTACGAGCAGTACTTC
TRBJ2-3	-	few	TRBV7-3	CASSLLQGGADTQYF	TGTGCCAGCAGCTTACTACAGGGAGGCGCAGATACGCAGTATTTT
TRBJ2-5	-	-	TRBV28	CASAGPRTETQYF	TGTGCCAGCGCAGGACCCCGAACGGAGACCCAGTACTTC
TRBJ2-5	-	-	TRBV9	CASSVGESSGTGEETQYF	TGTGCCAGCAGCGTAGGAGAGAGCTCAGGGACGGGGGAAGAGACCCAGTACTTC
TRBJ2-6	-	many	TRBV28	CACRLGGPGANVLTF	TGTGCCTGCCGGTTGGGGGGGCCCGGGGCCAACGTCCTGACTTTC
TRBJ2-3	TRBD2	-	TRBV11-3	CASSLGWLDTGGGTDTQYF	TGTGCCAGCAGCTTAGGTTGGCTTGATACGGGAGGAGGGACAGATACGCAGTATTTT
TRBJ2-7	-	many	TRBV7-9	CASATYEQYF	TGTGCCAGTGCGACCTACGAGCAGTACTTC
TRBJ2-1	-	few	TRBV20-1	CSAHTRESYNEQFF	TGCAGTGCTCATACTAGAGAGAGTTACAATGAGCAGTTCTTC
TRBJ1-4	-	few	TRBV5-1	CASSLGQMEKLFF	TGCGCCAGCAGCTTGGGGCAAATGGAAAAACTGTTTTTT
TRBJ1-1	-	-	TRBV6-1	CASILGTLGTEAFF	TGTGCCAGCATTCTAGGGACACTCGGCACTGAAGCTTTCTTT
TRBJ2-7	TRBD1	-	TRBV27	CASSSGQGDSSYEQYF	TGTGCCAGCAGTTCGGGACAGGGGGATTCCTCCTACGAGCAGTACTTC
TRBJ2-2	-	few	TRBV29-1	CSVEGGQKNTGELFF	TGCAGCGTTGAGGGGGGACAGAAAAACACCGGGGAGCTGTTTTTT
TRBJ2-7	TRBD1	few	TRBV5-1	CASSLVPPGQGVYEQYF	TGCGCCAGCAGCTTGGTACCTCCGGGACAGGGGGTCTACGAGCAGTACTTC
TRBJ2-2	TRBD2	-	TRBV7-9	CASSSGLSLGELFF	TGTGCCAGCAGCTCGGGACTATCATTGGGGGAGCTGTTTTTT
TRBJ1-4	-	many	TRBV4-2	CASSQVTGSGDEKLFF	TGTGCCAGCAGCCAAGTAACAGGGAGTGGGGATGAAAAACTGTTTTTT
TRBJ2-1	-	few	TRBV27	CASSSGLVYNEQFF	TGTGCCAGCAGTAGTGGGCTAGTCTACAATGAGCAGTTCTTC
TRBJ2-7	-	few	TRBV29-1	CSVDKAGEQYF	TGCAGCGTTGACAAGGCGGGGGAGCAGTACTTC
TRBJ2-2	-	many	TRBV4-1	CASSPQGTGELFF	TGCGCCAGCAGCCCGCAGGGGACCGGGGAGCTGTTTTTT
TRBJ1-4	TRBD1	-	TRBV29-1	CSATPDRGGEKLFF	TGCAGCGCAACTCCGGACAGGGGCGGTGAAAAACTGTTTTTT
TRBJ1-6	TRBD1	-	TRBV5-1	CASSFGQENSPLHF	TGCGCCAGCAGCTTTGGACAGGAGAATTCACCCCTCCACTTT
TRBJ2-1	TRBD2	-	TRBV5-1	CASSSGSTLSSYNEQFF	TGCGCCAGCTCGAGCGGGAGCACCCTGAGCTCCTACAATGAGCAGTTCTTC
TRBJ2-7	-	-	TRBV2	CASRATGNEQYF	TGTGCCAGCAGGGCGACAGGTAACGAGCAGTACTTC
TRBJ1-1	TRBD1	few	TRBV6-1	CASRRTGNTEAFF	TGTGCCAGCAGGCGGACAGGGAACACTGAAGCTTTCTTT
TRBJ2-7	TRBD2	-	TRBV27	CASSPAGRSYEQYF	TGTGCCAGCAGCCCAGCGGGACGCTCCTACGAGCAGTACTTC
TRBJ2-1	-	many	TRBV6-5	CASSYERSSYNEQFF	TGTGCCAGCAGTTACGAAAGGAGCTCCTACAATGAGCAGTTCTTC
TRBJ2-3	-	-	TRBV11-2	CASSYYLGEADTQYF	TGTGCCAGCAGCTATTACCTCGGGGAGGCAGATACGCAGTATTTT
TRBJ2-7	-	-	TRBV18	CASSPWQGRTYEQYF	TGTGCCAGCTCACCATGGCAGGGGAGGACCTACGAGCAGTACTTC
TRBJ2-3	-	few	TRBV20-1	CSARDKVTRLSTDTQYF	TGCAGTGCTAGAGATAAAGTGACTAGACTAAGCACAGATACGCAGTATTTT
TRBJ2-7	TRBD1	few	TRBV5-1	CASSSPGTAPYEQYF	TGCGCCAGCAGCTCCCCCGGGACAGCACCCTACGAGCAGTACTTC
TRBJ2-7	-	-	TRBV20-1	CSARGGRLAAWF	TGCAGTGCTAGGGGGGGGCGGCTAGCGGCGTGGTTC
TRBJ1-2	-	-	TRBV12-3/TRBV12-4	CASTRRGGYGYTF	TGTGCCAGCACCCGTCGGGGAGGCTATGGCTACACCTTC
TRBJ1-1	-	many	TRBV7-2	CASSIPGQNTEAFF	TGTGCCAGCAGCATACCGGGACAGAACACTGAAGCTTTCTTT
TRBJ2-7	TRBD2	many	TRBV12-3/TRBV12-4	CASSRTSGPYEQYF	TGTGCCAGCAGCCGGACTAGCGGTCCCTACGAGCAGTACTTC
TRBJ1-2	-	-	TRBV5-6	CASSLGGTYGYTF	TGTGCCAGCAGCTTGGGCGGAACCTATGGCTACACCTTC
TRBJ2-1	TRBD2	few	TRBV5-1	CASSTRLAALENEQFF	TGCGCCAGCAGCACCCGACTAGCGGCCTTGGAGAATGAGCAGTTCTTC
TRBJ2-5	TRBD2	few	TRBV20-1	CSAMKASGYAQETQYF	TGCAGTGCTATGAAAGCTAGCGGGTACGCGCAAGAGACCCAGTACTTC